The 4 T cell receptor beta chains given below trace back to one sample, sequenced in a study of blood T cells in healthy people across ages. Through a sample-barcoded 5' primer and a J-beta primer mix, a second PCR was run for roughly 7 to 11 cycles. TCRdb re-analysed the 5' RACE reads in MiXCR, keeping a single row per CDR3 protein. The profile shows about 720,000 distinct CDR3 sequences, about 25% of them singletons. These records were also assigned to another study, of T cells of mothers and their children.

The specimen was blood. These receptors were collected from a boy aged 5-17 years in good health.

The chain has TRBV5-6 and TRBJ2-1; D gene unclear. The CDR3 sequence is 12 residues long. V gave up 6 bases and J gave up 8 bases, with 12 bases separating them. Germline V gene data show CDR1 as SGHDT and CDR2 as YYEEEE. CDR3 DNA sequence: TGTGCCAGCACCGTTCTAGGACATGAGCAGTTCTTC. Residues: CASTVLGHEQFF.

The chain is built from TRBV6-5 and TRBJ2-7; maybe TRBD1 (6 bases). V lost 2 bases and J lost 3, with 32 bases in between. CDR1 and CDR2 (germline): MNHEY, SVGAGI. The CDR3 length is 21 residues. DNA for the CDR3: TGTGCCAGCAGTTACGGTGTGGTGGTTGATGGGGGCCTCATCAGGGTCTACGAGCAGTACTTC. Translated: CASSYGVVVDGGLIRVYEQYF.

V usage is TRBV29-1 and J usage is TRBJ2-1; 12 nucleotides line up with TRBD2. The germline gives CDR1 SQVTM, CDR2 ANQGSEA. The J segment lost 6 bases and the V segment lost 2 bases, leaving 2 bases of the junction unmatched. This CDR3 has 14 amino acids. CDR3 nucleotide sequence: TGCAGCGTTGAACTAGCGGGAGGGCTCAATGAGCAGTTCTTC. It yields the protein CSVELAGGLNEQFF.

This clonotype appeared a few times. V usage is TRBV9 and J usage is TRBJ2-5; D may correspond to TRBD1 or TRBD2 (5 bases each). Germline values: CDR1 SGDLS, CDR2 YYNGEE. V was trimmed by 0 bases and J by 1 base, leaving 13 bases between them. The CDR3 loop spans 16 amino acids. The CDR3 bases are TGTGCCAGCAGCGTAGGCGTCGGGACGATCCAAGAGACCCAGTACTTC. Its protein product is CASSVGVGTIQETQYF.